This paragraph reports one T cell receptor beta chain. These data originate in a study of blood T cell repertoires in COVID-19. J was trimmed by 4 bases and V by 2 bases; bases with no gene match: 6. In germline, CDR1 is MNHEY, CDR2 SVGAGI. The CDR3 spans 15 residues. Repertoires were generated with immunoSEQ multiplex PCR, while TCRdb's copy carries only in-frame clones and drops some. The data show about 160,000 clones, 84% seen once. The sequencing sample was made of peripheral blood. This clonotype was obtained from a woman aged 80 or older with acute or convalescent COVID-19. The J gene is TRBJ2-3, the V gene TRBV6-5, with 7 nucleotides matching TRBD2. CDR3 residues: CASSYQAGSADTQYF. The CDR3, as DNA: TGTGCCAGCAGTTACCAAGCGGGATCGGCAGATACGCAGTATTTT.